What follows are 21 T cell receptor beta chains derived from one specimen sequenced in a study of T cell responses to AZD1222 COVID-19 vaccine. Assay: immunoSEQ multiplex PCR; the TCRdb copy retains only in-frame clones and omits some. The top ten clones hold 4.5% to 7% of a sample with 89,000 or so clones, more than 70% of them seen once. The specimen was peripheral blood, collected 28 days after the second AZD1222 dose. These receptors were taken from an adult who received the AZD1222 COVID-19 vaccine.

The chain carries TRBV28 and TRBJ1-2, with unresolved D. This CDR3 contains 14 residues. The ends were cut back, 6 bases at V and 0 bases at J, with 11 bases in the middle. Germline V lookup: CDR1 MDHEN, CDR2 SYDVKM. CDR3 residues: CASSGRRANYGYTF. CDR3 DNA sequence: TGTGCCAGCAGCGGGAGGAGAGCTAACTATGGCTACACCTTC.

The J gene is TRBJ2-5, the V gene TRBV2, with a possible D match to TRBD2 (7 bases). The CDR3 runs 14 residues. V lost 4 bases and J lost 4, with 13 bases in between. The germline gives CDR1 SNHLY, CDR2 FYNNEI. The CDR3 sequence is CASSGTGGLETQYF. CDR3 DNA sequence: TGTGCCAGCAGTGGCACCGGGGGGCTAGAGACCCAGTACTTC.

V is TRBV5-1 and J is TRBJ1-3; a possible D gene is TRBD1 (6 bases). The germline V gene encodes CDR1 SGHRS and CDR2 YFSETQ. This CDR3 is built from 13 residues. With 1 base removed from V and 7 bases from J, the gap between germline ends came to 9 bases. The CDR3 DNA follows: TGCGCCAGCAGCTTGTCGGGGGCGAACACCATATATTTT. Translated, it gives CASSLSGANTIYF.

V gene TRBV5-4 combines with J gene TRBJ1-2; TRBD1 agrees at 9 bases. CDR1 SGHNT and CDR2 YYREEE come from the germline V gene (reference sequence). The length of the CDR3 is 16 residues. The ends lost 4 bases at V and 0 bases at J; junction bases unmatched: 7. The CDR3 region has the DNA TGTGCCAGCAGCCTACAGGACAGGGGTTCTAACTATGGCTACACCTTC. Its protein product is CASSLQDRGSNYGYTF.

The CDR3 DNA reads TGTGCCAGCAGTTATAGGGGAAACACCGGGGAGCTGTTTTTT. This translates into CASSYRGNTGELFF. The chain is built from TRBV27 and TRBJ2-2, with TRBD1 as a possible D gene (5 bases). V was pared by 4 bases and J by 2 bases, with 8 bases between. The CDR3 contains 14 residues. Germline values: CDR1 MNHEY, CDR2 SMNVEV (reference sequence).

This clone was detected a few times. The chain joins TRBV5-5 to TRBJ1-2, with TRBD1 matching 9 bases. V shed 5 bases and J 8 bases; nucleotides not matched to a gene: 10. Germline V gene sequence: CDR1 SGHKS, CDR2 YYEKEE (reference sequence). CDR3 length equals 14 residues. This CDR3 reads CASSKGQGWEGYTF. The CDR3 DNA sequence: TGTGCCAGCAGTAAGGGACAGGGATGGGAAGGCTACACCTTC.

V is TRBV29-1 and J is TRBJ2-7, with 9 positions matching TRBD1. With V trimmed by 0 bases and J by 0 bases, 3 bases remained unmatched. The CDR3 covers 15 residues. Germline CDR1 is SQVTM and CDR2 is ANQGSEA. CDR3 region: CSVEDLGQGSYEQYF. Written as DNA, the CDR3 is TGCAGCGTTGAAGATCTGGGACAGGGCTCCTACGAGCAGTACTTC.

The genes are TRBV28 and TRBJ2-1, with no clear D. Germline V gives CDR1 MDHEN, CDR2 SYDVKM. The CDR3 spans 15 residues. V dropped 3 bases and J dropped 8 bases, with 17 bases sitting between them. The CDR3: CASSFHTGQRHEQFF. The CDR3 DNA is TGTGCCAGCAGTTTTCACACCGGGCAACGGCATGAGCAGTTCTTC.

The V call is TRBV23-1, the J call TRBJ2-7; 9 nucleotides match TRBD1. TRBV23-1 is an ORF, and what it does is uncertain. The CDR3 contains 14 residues. J lost 4 bases, V lost 7 bases, and 8 bases had no gene match. DNA for the CDR3: TGCGCCAGCACTCACAGGGGGCGTAGGTACGAGCAGTACTTC. It is translated as CASTHRGRRYEQYF.

The chain has TRBV20-1 and TRBJ2-7; D could derive from TRBD1 or TRBD2 (5 bases each). In germline, CDR1 is DFQATT, CDR2 SNEGSKA (reference sequence). The CDR3 spans 14 residues. The ends were cut back, 3 bases at V and 3 bases at J, with 15 bases in the middle. CDR3 sequence: CSASPGTTNYEQYF. The CDR3 DNA reads as TGCAGTGCTAGTCCCGGGACGACCAACTACGAGCAGTACTTC.

This clone has just a few counts. The rearrangement links TRBV28 to TRBJ2-7; D is uncertain. V lost 6 bases to trimming and J lost 2 bases, with 17 bases between them. The germline gives CDR1 MDHEN, CDR2 SYDVKM. CDR3 length: 15 amino acids. This CDR3 is CASRIGYGNPYEQYF. The DNA for the CDR3 is TGTGCCAGCAGGATCGGGTACGGCAACCCCTACGAGCAGTACTTC.

The CDR3 loop reads CASSRGGTYSSGNTIYF. In nucleotides, the CDR3 is TGTGCCAGCAGCCGGGGGGGCACGTATAGCTCTGGAAACACCATATATTTT. V usage is TRBV5-4 and J usage is TRBJ1-3, with D possibly matching TRBD1 (6 bases). Deletions cut 4 bases from V and 0 bases from J, with 17 bases between. The V gene's germline CDR1 is SGHNT and CDR2 YYREEE (reference sequence). CDR3 length equals 17 residues.

V and J are TRBV5-1 and TRBJ1-4; TRBD1 matches at 7 bases. Germline-derived CDR1 and CDR2 are SGHRS and YFSETQ. CDR3 length: 12 residues. V shed 4 bases, J shed 8 bases, and the junction held 2 bases outside the gene matches. The CDR3 is CASSRGQEKLFF. CDR3 coding DNA: TGCGCCAGCAGCCGGGGACAGGAAAAACTGTTTTTT.

The V and J genes are TRBV7-9 and TRBJ1-5; no reliable D call. V dropped 1 base and J dropped 7 bases, with 23 bases sitting between them. CDR1 and CDR2 (germline): SEHNR, FQNEAQ (reference sequence). This CDR3 region has 18 residues. This chain's CDR3 is CASSLEFGSATLGQPQHF. CDR3 coding DNA: TGTGCCAGCAGCTTAGAGTTTGGCAGCGCAACCTTGGGACAGCCCCAGCATTTT.

This clone was seen just once. The genes are TRBV7-2 and TRBJ1-4; 7 positions match TRBD1. CDR3 length equals 16 residues. Germline V gene lookup returns CDR1 SGHTA and CDR2 FQGNSA. Trimming took 1 base from V and 5 from J; bases not matched to a gene: 7. CDR3 region: CASSLGPTGINEKLFF. In DNA, the CDR3 is TGTGCCAGCAGCTTAGGGCCGACAGGGATCAATGAAAAACTGTTTTTT.

This sequence joins TRBV19 and TRBJ2-3; 10 nucleotides match TRBD2. CDR3 length: 14 amino acids. Germline assignment: CDR1 LNHDA and CDR2 SQIVND (reference sequence). V dropped 7 bases and J dropped 3; count of bases not matched to a gene: 4. CDR3 region: CASKRTSGTDTQYF. The CDR3 nucleotides are TGTGCCAGTAAAAGGACTAGCGGAACAGATACGCAGTATTTT.

The chain couples TRBV23-1 to TRBJ1-5; D gene ambiguous. TRBV23-1 is an open reading frame, and its role is uncertain. This CDR3 is 16 amino acids long. Trimming took 0 bases from V and 8 from J, leaving 17 bases between them. As DNA, the CDR3 is TGCGCCAGCAGTCAATCAGGCAGGCCCAAAGGTGAGCCCCAGCATTTT. Protein sequence: CASSQSGRPKGEPQHF.

The chain couples TRBV5-1 to TRBJ2-5, with D uncertain. The CDR3 length is 14 residues. The V end was cut by 4 bases, the J end by 1 base, with 11 bases between. Germline CDR1 SGHRS, CDR2 YFSETQ. CDR3 DNA: TGCGCCAGCAGCGTAGGGATCCTCCAAGAGACCCAGTACTTC. It yields the protein CASSVGILQETQYF. Looking up the rest from reference TRBV5-1 and TRBJ2-5 gives the full variable domain: KAGVTQTPRYLIKTRGQQVTLSCSPISGHRSVSWYQQTPGQGLQFLFEYFSETQRNKGNFPGRFSGRQFSNSRSEMNVSTLELGDSALYLCASSVGILQETQYFGPGTRLLVL.

This clone was counted a single time. This sequence joins TRBV5-1 and TRBJ1-1; D possibly corresponds to TRBD1 (6 bases). This CDR3 has 15 amino acids. V was pared by 4 bases and J by 4 bases, with 17 bases between. Germline loops: CDR1 SGHRS, CDR2 YFSETQ. This CDR3 reads CASSPAGGRGTEAFF. The CDR3 DNA is TGCGCCAGCAGCCCGGCGGGGGGGCGCGGCACTGAAGCTTTCTTT.

The chain carries TRBV12-5 and TRBJ2-1; D uncertain. V was trimmed by 4 bases and J by 7 bases, leaving 8 bases between them. Germline CDR1 reads LGHNT; CDR2 reads FRNRAP. This CDR3 contains 12 residues. CDR3 sequence reads: CASGWGGNEQFF. The CDR3 DNA is TGTGCTAGTGGTTGGGGTGGGAATGAGCAGTTCTTC.

The rearrangement joins TRBV7-2 to TRBJ2-7; 10 positions agree with TRBD2. The germline V gene encodes CDR1 SGHTA and CDR2 FQGNSA. This CDR3 comprises 15 residues. Unmatched junction bases numbered 7, after V lost 4 bases and J lost 4 bases. In DNA, the CDR3 is TGTGCCAGCAGCTACGATAGCGGGAGGCGTTACGAGCAGTACTTC. This sequence encodes CASSYDSGRRYEQYF.